This T cell receptor beta chain is drawn from a study of tumor-infiltrating lymphocytes in localized non-small cell lung cancer. General study points: Different pieces of the same tissue went to different assays, confounding technical variation with intratumor heterogeneity.

The data were produced by immunoSEQ multiplex PCR, yet TCRdb's version contains in-frame clones alone and is incomplete. The table records about 22,000 clones, roughly 80% of them present only once. In the case of this clone: What it binds is unknown.

CDR3 length: 14 amino acids. V was pared by 5 bases and J by 4 bases, with 9 bases between. The germline CDR1 and CDR2 sequences are SGHTA and FQGNSA. The clonotype comes from a human donor with non-small cell lung cancer. J is TRBJ2-6 and V is TRBV7-2, with D possibly matching TRBD2 (5 bases). Source material: lung tumor tissue. The CDR3 loop reads CASSPSGGANVLTF. In DNA, the CDR3 is TGTGCCAGCAGCCCCTCGGGGGGGGCCAACGTCCTGACTTTC.